Below, 17 T cell receptor beta chains from the same sample are listed, as sequenced in a study of blood T cell repertoires in COVID-19. The assay was immunoSEQ multiplex PCR, and TCRdb's table has in-frame clones only and misses some. The data contain tens of thousands of clones, 82% of them singletons. The sequencing sample was made of peripheral blood. The receptors derive from a man of 80 years or more with COVID-19, enrolled during active disease.

The J gene is TRBJ2-1, the V gene TRBV14, with D possibly being TRBD2 (6 bases). This CDR3 comprises 13 residues. V lost 5 bases, J lost 6 bases, and 11 bases lay in between. Germline CDR1 reads SGHDN; CDR2 reads FVKESK. CDR3 in DNA: TGTGCCAGCAGCGAGGGACTCCTCAATGAGCAGTTCTTC. Residues: CASSEGLLNEQFF.

The chain employs TRBV6-5 and TRBJ2-3; TRBD2 aligns across 9 bases. CDR1 MNHEY and CDR2 SVGAGI come from the germline V gene. The V gene end was trimmed by 4 bases and the J gene end by 2 bases; junction bases not matched to a gene: 7. The CDR3 is made up of 16 amino acids. CDR3 sequence (DNA): TGTGCCAGCAGTTCCATAGCGGGAGCCCCCACAGATACGCAGTATTTT. Amino acids: CASSSIAGAPTDTQYF.

V usage is TRBV4-3 and J usage is TRBJ2-5; tentative D call: TRBD1 (5 bases). V lost 3 bases, J lost 3 bases, and 11 bases lay in between. This CDR3 is built from 14 residues. Looked up from germline, CDR1 is LGHNA and CDR2 is YSLEER. DNA of the CDR3: TGCGCCAGCAGCCAGGGGCTGGGTGAAGAGACCCAGTACTTC. Its translation is CASSQGLGEETQYF.

The count of this clone is one. This chain joins TRBV19 and TRBJ2-1, with 10 bases that match TRBD2. Germline loops: CDR1 LNHDA, CDR2 SQIVND (reference sequence). The CDR3 covers 17 residues. V trimming: 1 base; J trimming: 5 bases; junction bases outside the gene matches: 8. The CDR3 sequence is CASSIGASGSINNEQFF. The CDR3 DNA sequence: TGTGCCAGTAGTATAGGGGCTAGCGGGAGCATTAACAATGAGCAGTTCTTC.

The rearrangement joins TRBV5-8 to TRBJ1-6; D not resolved. The CDR3 has 15 amino acids. CDR1 and CDR2 (germline): SGHTS, YDEGEE. V lost 1 base to trimming and J lost 5 bases, with 10 bases between them. CDR3 sequence reads: CASSLSRIDNSPLHF. Here the CDR3 DNA reads TGTGCCAGCAGCTTGAGCAGGATAGATAATTCACCCCTCCACTTT.

V gene TRBV6-1 combines with J gene TRBJ2-7; perhaps TRBD2 as D (6 bases). V lost 0 bases and J lost 5, with 26 bases in between. The CDR3 spans 19 residues. Germline V lookup: CDR1 MNHNS, CDR2 SASEGT. The CDR3: CASSEARGFGTRGVNEQYV. CDR3 nucleotides: TGTGCCAGCAGTGAAGCGCGGGGATTCGGGACTCGCGGGGTTAACGAGCAGTACGTC.

The chain couples TRBV19 to TRBJ2-2; 9 bases agree with TRBD2. The CDR3 spans 15 residues. CDR1 and CDR2 (germline): LNHDA, SQIVND (reference sequence). Germline trimming cut 6 bases from V and 2 bases from J; bases unmatched to any gene: 4. In nucleotides, the CDR3 is TGTGCCAGTAGGGGTCTAGCGGGAAACACCGGGGAGCTGTTTTTT. Its translation is CASRGLAGNTGELFF.

The CDR3 sequence: CASSNRVKQFF. The CDR3, as DNA: TGTGCCAGCAGCAACAGGGTTAAGCAGTTCTTC. The rearrangement links TRBV7-9 to TRBJ2-1, with a tentative D call TRBD1 (6 bases). Germline-derived CDR1 and CDR2 are SEHNR and FQNEAQ (reference sequence). The V end lost 5 bases, the J end lost 11 bases, and 10 bases lay between the germline ends. The CDR3 runs to 11 residues.

A few counts support this clone. The rearrangement links TRBV5-1 to TRBJ1-2; TRBD1 matches 7 bases. J lost 2 bases, V lost 3 bases, and 4 bases had no gene match. Germline V gene data show CDR1 as SGHRS and CDR2 as YFSETQ. The CDR3 runs to 14 residues. The CDR3 spells CASSWEQGNYGYTF. CDR3 DNA: TGCGCCAGCAGCTGGGAACAGGGGAACTATGGCTACACCTTC.

The CDR3 DNA sequence: TGTGCCAGCGGTTTGGCCGGCCTCGGGGAGCAGCCCCAGCATTTT. Its translation: CASGLAGLGEQPQHF. The chain links TRBV6-2 or TRBV6-3 to TRBJ1-5; D is unresolved. CDR3 size: 15 residues. Germline loops: CDR1 MNHEY, CDR2 SVGEGT. V was cut by 8 bases and J by 7 bases, with 21 bases left in between.

This clone was recorded only once. The V call is TRBV6-2 or TRBV6-3, the J call TRBJ2-2; unclear D gene. Germline assignment: CDR1 MNHEY and CDR2 SVGEGT. V lost 2 bases and J 5 bases, leaving 6 bases between the germline ends. This CDR3 region has 13 residues. The CDR3 DNA is TGTGCCAGCAGTTACGCCCTAACCGGGGAGCTGTTTTTT. Translating gives CASSYALTGELFF.

The chain joins TRBV6-6 to TRBJ2-5, with a weak D call TRBD2 (5 bases). V was clipped by 6 bases and J by 1 base, with 12 bases between them. This CDR3 comprises 14 residues. Per the germline V gene, CDR1 is MNHNY and CDR2 is SVGAGI (reference sequence). CDR3: CASSKADLQETQYF. The DNA of the CDR3 is TGTGCCAGCAGCAAAGCGGACCTCCAAGAGACCCAGTACTTC.

V usage is TRBV6-6 and J usage is TRBJ1-2, with a weak D call TRBD1 (5 bases). There are 15 residues in the CDR3. V gave up 2 bases and J gave up 5 bases, with 15 bases separating them. Germline CDR1 MNHNY, CDR2 SVGAGI (reference sequence). In DNA, the CDR3 is TGTGCCAGCAGTTACCCCGCCAGGGAATCGTATGGCTACACCTTC. The encoded protein is CASSYPARESYGYTF.

V and J are TRBV28 and TRBJ1-2, with 8 bases aligning to TRBD1. V was clipped by 6 bases and J by 8 bases; unmatched bases: 8. Germline V lookup: CDR1 MDHEN, CDR2 SYDVKM. The CDR3 runs 13 residues. CDR3 sequence reads: CASRSTGEFGYTF. Written as DNA, the CDR3 is TGTGCCAGCAGGTCGACAGGGGAATTCGGCTACACCTTC.

The V and J genes are TRBV15 and TRBJ1-3; D is unclear. The V gene lost 9 bases and the J gene lost 4 bases, with 13 bases spanning the gap. Germline CDR1 is LNHNV and CDR2 is YYDKDF (reference sequence). This CDR3 spans 13 amino acids. CDR3 region: CATRVSSGNTIYF. CDR3 sequence (DNA): TGTGCCACGAGGGTGTCTTCAGGAAACACCATATATTTT.

The chain combines TRBV10-3 with TRBJ1-5; 9 bases are shared with TRBD1. With 4 bases clipped from V and 5 bases from J, the junction kept 0 bases outside the gene matches. Per germline, CDR1 ENHRY and CDR2 SYGVKD. CDR3 length: 13 residues. Written as DNA, the CDR3 is TGTGCCATCAGTGGACAGGGGGATCAGCCCCAGCATTTT. It specifies CAISGQGDQPQHF.

The chain employs TRBV9 and TRBJ2-1; D is possibly TRBD2 (6 bases). The V gene lost 4 bases and the J gene lost 10 bases, with 15 bases spanning the gap. CDR3 length: 13 residues. Germline V gene lookup returns CDR1 SGDLS and CDR2 YYNGEE. CDR3 nucleotides: TGTGCCAGCAGCCCAAGGACTATTGGCGAGCAGTTCTTC. Translated, it gives CASSPRTIGEQFF.